This record covers a single T cell receptor (beta chain). The source of the sample is a study of blood T cell repertoires in COVID-19. The CDR3 consists of 15 residues. V was clipped by 4 bases and J by 7 bases, with 19 bases between them. Germline CDR1 SGHKS, CDR2 YYEKEE (reference sequence). The method was immunoSEQ multiplex PCR; TCRdb's version includes in-frame clones alone and lacks a portion of them. Counted here are tens of thousands of clones, 80% to 90% occurring once; the ten biggest clones make up around 13%. The sequenced material came from peripheral blood. This clonotype originated in a human donor in a cohort sampled during active COVID-19. The V call is TRBV5-5, the J call TRBJ2-3; possible D gene TRBD2, 7 bases. The CDR3 spells CASSNSGGGPNTQYF. The CDR3 DNA reads TGTGCCAGCAGCAACTCTGGGGGGGGGCCGAATACGCAGTATTTT.